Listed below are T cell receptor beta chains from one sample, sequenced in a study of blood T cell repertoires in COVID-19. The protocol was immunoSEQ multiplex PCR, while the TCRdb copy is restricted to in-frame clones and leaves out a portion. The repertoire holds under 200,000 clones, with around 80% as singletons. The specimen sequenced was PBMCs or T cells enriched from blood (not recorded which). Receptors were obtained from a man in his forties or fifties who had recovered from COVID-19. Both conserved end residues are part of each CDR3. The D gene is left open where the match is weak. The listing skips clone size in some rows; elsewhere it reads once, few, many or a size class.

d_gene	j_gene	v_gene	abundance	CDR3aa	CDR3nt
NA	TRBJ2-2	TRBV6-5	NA	CASSPSGNTGELFF	TGTGCCAGCAGTCCATCGGGGAACACCGGGGAGCTGTTTTTT
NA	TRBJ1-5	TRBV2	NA	CAIHDYSNQPQHF	TGTGCCATTCACGACTATAGCAATCAGCCCCAGCATTTT
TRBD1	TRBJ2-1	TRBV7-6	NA	CASSPPGQTYNEQFF	TGTGCCAGCAGTCCCCCGGGACAGACCTACAATGAGCAGTTCTTC
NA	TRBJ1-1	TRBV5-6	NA	CASSLRGNTEAFF	TGTGCCAGCAGCTTACGGGGGAACACTGAAGCTTTCTTT
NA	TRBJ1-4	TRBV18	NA	CASSPGQNEKLFF	TGTGCCAGCTCACCAGGGCAGAATGAAAAACTGTTTTTT
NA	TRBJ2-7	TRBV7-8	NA	CASSPVALTYEQYF	TGTGCCAGCAGCCCGGTCGCGTTAACCTACGAGCAGTACTTC
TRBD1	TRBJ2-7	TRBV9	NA	CASSVGGQGSEQYF	TGTGCCAGCAGCGTAGGGGGACAGGGATCCGAGCAGTACTTC
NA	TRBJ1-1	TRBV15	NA	CATREGRGEAFF	TGTGCCACCAGGGAGGGGCGAGGTGAAGCTTTCTTT
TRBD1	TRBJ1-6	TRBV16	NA	CASSQGQGNNSPLHF	TGTGCCAGCAGCCAAGGACAGGGGAATAATTCACCCCTCCACTTT
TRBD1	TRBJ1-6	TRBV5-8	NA	CASSSQGNSPLHF	TGTGCCAGCAGCTCACAGGGGAATTCACCCCTCCACTTT
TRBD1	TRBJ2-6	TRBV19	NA	CASLHGGGTGYSGANVLTF	TGTGCCAGTCTCCACGGGGGTGGGACAGGATACTCTGGGGCCAACGTCCTGACTTTC
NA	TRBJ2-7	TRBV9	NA	CASSVELYGEQYF	TGTGCCAGCAGCGTCGAGCTCTACGGGGAGCAGTACTTC
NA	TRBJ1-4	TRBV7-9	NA	CASSSGSGHEKLFF	TGTGCCAGCAGCTCAGGGTCGGGTCACGAAAAACTGTTTTTT
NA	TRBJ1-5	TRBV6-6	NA	CASFPSGSNQPQHF	TGTGCCAGCTTTCCCAGTGGTAGCAATCAGCCCCAGCATTTT
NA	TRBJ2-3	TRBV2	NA	CASSEETVSTDTQYF	TGTGCCAGCAGTGAAGAGACAGTTAGCACAGATACGCAGTATTTT
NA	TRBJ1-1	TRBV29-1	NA	CSVEDQAPATEAFF	TGCAGCGTTGAAGATCAGGCGCCTGCGACGGAAGCTTTCTTT
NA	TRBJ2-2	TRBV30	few	CAWSLRTGRSNTGELFF	TGTGCCTGGAGTCTCAGGACTGGAAGGAGTAACACCGGGGAGCTGTTTTTT
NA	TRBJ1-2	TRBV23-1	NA	CASRLPRPVRQLYGYTF	TGCGCCAGCAGGCTCCCCCGACCCGTTCGACAGCTCTATGGCTACACCTTC
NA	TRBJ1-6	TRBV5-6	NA	CASSGTQGAYSPLHF	TGTGCCAGCAGCGGGACACAGGGAGCATATTCACCCCTCCACTTT
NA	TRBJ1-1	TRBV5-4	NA	CASSVQGNTEAFF	TGTGCCAGCAGCGTACAGGGGAACACTGAAGCTTTCTTT
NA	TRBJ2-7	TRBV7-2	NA	CASSLVGGLHEQYF	TGTGCCAGCAGCTTAGTCGGGGGACTGCACGAGCAGTACTTC
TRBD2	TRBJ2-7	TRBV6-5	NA	CASSSLPSGGYEQYF	TGTGCCAGCAGCTCCCTCCCTAGCGGGGGCTACGAGCAGTACTTC
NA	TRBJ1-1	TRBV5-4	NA	CASSLGWRDTEAFF	TGTGCCAGCAGCTTGGGGTGGAGGGACACTGAAGCTTTCTTT
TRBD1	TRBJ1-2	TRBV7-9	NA	CASRKPGTGRKENYGYTF	TGTGCCAGCAGGAAGCCCGGGACAGGGAGGAAGGAAAACTATGGCTACACCTTC
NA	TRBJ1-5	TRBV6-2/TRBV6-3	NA	CASSLPQGSNQPQHF	TGTGCCAGCAGTTTGCCGCAGGGGAGCAATCAGCCCCAGCATTTT
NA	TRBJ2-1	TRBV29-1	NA	CSVLGGTIYNEQFF	TGCAGCGTCCTGGGCGGGACCATCTACAATGAGCAGTTCTTC
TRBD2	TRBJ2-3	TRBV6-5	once	CASTQRGRTDTQYF	TGTGCCAGCACACAGCGGGGGCGCACAGATACGCAGTATTTT
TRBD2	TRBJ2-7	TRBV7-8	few	CASSPPTSGGAAQYF	TGTGCCAGCAGCCCCCCTACTAGCGGGGGGGCCGCGCAGTACTTC
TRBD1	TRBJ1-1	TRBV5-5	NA	CASSWDRDSEAFF	TGTGCCAGCAGCTGGGACAGGGACTCTGAAGCTTTCTTT